Reported below is one TCR beta chain. Its target antigen remains unknown. The record has no base qualities; no much larger clone is one base away. CDR3 length: 16 amino acids, cysteine to phenylalanine. The read is trimmed to its CDR3 DNA, 48 bases read in frame from base 1. The germline V gene yields SGHRS for CDR1 and YFSETQ for CDR2. V lost 3 bases and J lost 0 bases, and the count of bases not matched to a germline gene is 9. This entry belongs to a study of PD-1 blockade in classical Hodgkin lymphoma (dated by TCRdb to the early 2020s). With regard to the full study: Nivolumab dosing was 3 mg/kg intravenously every 2 weeks, continuing until either disease progression or unacceptable toxicity. A peripheral blood immune signature of response to PD-1 blockade in classical Hodgkin lymphoma was defined using TCR beta sequencing and CyTOF. The paper as a whole reports these results and caveats: The study was limited to a single clinical trial cohort, and causes of repertoire differences, possibly disease activity or prior therapy, remained undefined. Among trial patients, those achieving complete response had baseline diversity similar to that of newly diagnosed patients, while diversity was significantly lower in partial responders and progressors. Baseline TCR diversity was reported as lower in newly diagnosed patients than in healthy donors, and lower still in relapsed/refractory patients. Patients starting nivolumab less than 1 year after ASCT had lower diversity and were excluded from later analyses to avoid confounding by immune reconstitution. A significant rise by C4D1 was seen in CD4+ but not CD8+ TCR diversity (p=0.0027 vs p=0.16), with the rise being most apparent in complete responders (p=0.02).

The time point label here, explained by the study, means: cycle 4 day 1 (C4D1), after less than 7 weeks of nivolumab. All trial patients had relapsed after autologous stem cell transplantation, with cohorts A, B and C differing in prior brentuximab vedotin exposure. The trial cohort was composed of around 60 patients with relapsed/refractory classical Hodgkin lymphoma, for whom complete response, partial response or progressive disease was recorded as best overall response. In the multi-cohort phase II CheckMate 205 trial, trial patients received single-agent nivolumab. Best overall response was determined by an independent review committee according to the 2007 International Working Group response criteria. Trial PBMCs were obtained immediately prior to nivolumab initiation (C1D1) and on therapy at cycle 2 day 1 and cycle 4 day 1. Peripheral blood was collected in 8 mL Vacutainer Cell Preparation Tubes, from which PBMCs were isolated by centrifugation and then cryopreserved.

Genomic DNA was extracted with the Qiagen DNeasy kit from unsorted PBMCs and from negatively selected CD4+ and CD8+ fractions. TCR beta CDR3 regions were amplified by immunoSEQ multiplex PCR using primers annealing to V and J segments. Amplification bias was minimized using a synthetic immune receptor repertoire, and residual bias was removed computationally after sequencing. The study's own analysis went as follows. Repertoire diversity was quantified as the Shannon entropy index using custom Python scripts. The unsorted, CD4+ and CD8+ repertoires were each analyzed separately, with the exception of combined analyses, where CD4+ and CD8+ sequences were merged in silico. A clone was considered expanded if an increase in frequency of at least 2-fold after treatment relative to C1D1 was found, and a pseudocount of 0.5 was applied to clones undetected at baseline. Singleton clones were defined as clones with 0 or 1 copy at C1D1, and non-singleton clones were defined as clones with 2 or more copies. Clones expanded in unsorted samples were labelled as CD4+, CD8+ or unknown by matching protein sequences in sorted samples from the same patient. Diversity changes from C1D1 to C4D1 were tested in paired samples using Wilcoxon tests. TCRdb re-hosts the immuneACCESS table, in-frame sequences only. Its copies lack some clones; in the studies checked, an unresolved V gene accounts for under half of them, and the cause for the rest is not known. V, J and clone size are taken as reported in that table, and D and trimming were inferred from the DNA itself. Here the sample has about 50,000 clones; approximately 76% occur a single time. Around 12% of the sample comes from the top ten.

The source material was peripheral blood mononuclear cells (PBMCs), sampled before the fourth cycle of nivolumab. This sequence was found in a human donor with classical Hodgkin lymphoma. The rearrangement joined TRBV5-1 to TRBJ2-7; 7 of the junction bases match TRBD1. This receptor carries the CDR3 CASSYLGTVVSYEQYF. The nucleotides are TGCGCCAGCAGCTATCTTGGGACAGTGGTCTCCTACGAGCAGTACTTC.